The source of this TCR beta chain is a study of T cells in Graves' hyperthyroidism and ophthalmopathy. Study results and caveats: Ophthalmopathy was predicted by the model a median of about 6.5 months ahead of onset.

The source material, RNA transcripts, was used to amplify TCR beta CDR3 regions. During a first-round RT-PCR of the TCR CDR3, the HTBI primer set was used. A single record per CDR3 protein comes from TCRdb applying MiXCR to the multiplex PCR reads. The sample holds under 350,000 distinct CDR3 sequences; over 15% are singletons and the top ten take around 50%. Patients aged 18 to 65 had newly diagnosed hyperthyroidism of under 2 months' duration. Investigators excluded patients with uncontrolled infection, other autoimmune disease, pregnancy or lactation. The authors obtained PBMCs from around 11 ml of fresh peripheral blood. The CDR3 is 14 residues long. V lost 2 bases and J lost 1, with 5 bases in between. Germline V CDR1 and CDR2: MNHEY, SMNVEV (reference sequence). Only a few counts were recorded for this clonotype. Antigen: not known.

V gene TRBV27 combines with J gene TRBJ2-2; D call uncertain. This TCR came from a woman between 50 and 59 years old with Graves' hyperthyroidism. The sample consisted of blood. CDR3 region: CASSLRGNTGELFF. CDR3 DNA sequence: TGTGCCAGCAGTTTAAGAGGGAACACCGGGGAGCTGTTTTTT.